A selection of T cell receptor beta chains follows, all from one sample in a study of blood T cells in healthy people across ages. TCRdb itself ran the 5' RACE reads through MiXCR, one entry per CDR3 protein. This table has roughly 1,500,000 distinct CDR3 sequences, approximately 40% appearing once. The material sequenced was blood. Source of these receptors: a woman between 18 and 29 years old in good health. Both conserved end residues are part of each CDR3. Each record gives: D gene, J gene, V gene, clone size, CDR3 DNA, CDR3 protein. The D gene is left open where the match is weak. A row's size may be missing; if present it is once, few, many or a size class.

TRBD2 TRBJ2-1 TRBV28 - TGTGCCAGCAGCACACCCGGACTAGCGGGGATTCCCGGGTCGGGGCAGTTCTTC CASSTPGLAGIPGSGQFF
- TRBJ2-1 TRBV30 - TGTGCCTGGAGTGTAATGCGGCCTACCTACAATGAGCAGTTCTTC CAWSVMRPTYNEQFF
TRBD2 TRBJ2-1 TRBV4-2 - TGTGCCAGCAGCCCCCCGGGACTAGCGTTGGAAGAGCAGTTCTTC CASSPPGLALEEQFF
TRBD2 TRBJ2-7 TRBV25-1 - TGTGCCAGCAGAGAGGGCGGGAGGGCCCTCCACGAGCAGTACTTC CASREGGRALHEQYF
- TRBJ1-6 TRBV25-1 few TGTGCCAGCCTCGACCAGGGGAATTCACCCCTCCACTTT CASLDQGNSPLHF
TRBD2 TRBJ2-7 TRBV19 - TGTGCCAGTAGCGCCCTAGCGGGGGACGACGAGCAGTACTTC CASSALAGDDEQYF
- TRBJ1-2 TRBV28 - TGTGCCAGCAGTTTATCCAGGGAGGAATATGGCTACACCTTC CASSLSREEYGYTF
- TRBJ2-2 TRBV9 - TGTGCCAGCAGCGTAGCACAGAACACCGGGGAGCTGTTTTTT CASSVAQNTGELFF
- TRBJ2-3 TRBV29-1 - TGCAGCGCCCTAGGCAGCTACACAGATACGCAGTATTTT CSALGSYTDTQYF
TRBD1 TRBJ2-7 TRBV20-1 few TGCAGTGCTAGAGGACAGACAGGGAGCACCAACGAGCAGTACTTC CSARGQTGSTNEQYF
- TRBJ2-4 TRBV6-1 few TGTGCCAGCAGTGGGGACTTGGAGGAGGCCCAGTACTTC CASSGDLEEAQYF
- TRBJ2-5 TRBV28 - TGTGCCAGCAGTTTATCGCATGGGACCCAGTACTTC CASSLSHGTQYF
TRBD1 TRBJ2-3 TRBV6-6 - TGTGCCAGCAGAGGACAGGGGAGGTCAGATACGCAGTATTTT CASRGQGRSDTQYF
- TRBJ2-1 TRBV12-3/TRBV12-4 once TGTGCCAGCACTCCTGGGCGGTACAATGAGCAGTTCTTC CASTPGRYNEQFF
- TRBJ2-7 TRBV4-1 - TGCGCCAGCAGCCAAGAAGTTGATACGACCTACGAGCAGTACTTC CASSQEVDTTYEQYF
- TRBJ1-1 TRBV2 - TGTGCCCGCAGTGTGGGACAGAACACTGAAGCTTTCTTT CARSVGQNTEAFF
- TRBJ2-4 TRBV15 - TGTGCCACCAGCTGGGAGCAGTTTCCCGAGGGAGAGCAGTACTTC CATSWEQFPEGEQYF
- TRBJ1-4 TRBV7-9 - TGTGCCAGCAGCCCCCCGGGACAAGGAGGGAAACTGTTTTTT CASSPPGQGGKLFF
- TRBJ2-3 TRBV20-1 - TGCAGTGCCCCGACTAGAGCCGCAGATACGCAGTATTTT CSAPTRAADTQYF
- TRBJ2-5 TRBV29-1 few TGCAGCGCGGTCGGGGGTGCCCAGTACTTC CSAVGGAQYF
- TRBJ1-5 TRBV9 few TGTGCCAGCAGCGCCCACCAGTACGGGCAGCCCCAGCATTTT CASSAHQYGQPQHF
TRBD1 TRBJ2-3 TRBV3-1 - TGTGCCAGCACCCTAGAGCCGGGACAGAGCACAGATACGCAGTATTTT CASTLEPGQSTDTQYF
TRBD1 TRBJ2-7 TRBV28 - TGTGCCAGCAGTTTATGGGGACAGGGATCCTACGAGCAGTACTTC CASSLWGQGSYEQYF
TRBD1 TRBJ2-7 TRBV18 many TGTGCCAGCAGTTCCGGGACAGCCTACGAGCAGTACTTC CASSSGTAYEQYF
- TRBJ2-1 TRBV19 - TGTGCCAGTAGTATAGTCTACGGCGGAAGCTCCTACAATGAGCAGTTCTTC CASSIVYGGSSYNEQFF
TRBD1 TRBJ2-5 TRBV6-1 - TGTGCCAGCAGTGAGGACAGGGCGTACAATGAGCAGTACTTC CASSEDRAYNEQYF
- TRBJ2-7 TRBV11-2 many TGTGCCAGCAGTTTAGGTGGGGGCTACGAGCAGTACTTC CASSLGGGYEQYF
- TRBJ2-1 TRBV3-1 - TGTACCAGCAGCCAAGATTGGGACTCTACCGCGAAGTTCTTC CTSSQDWDSTAKFF
TRBD1 TRBJ1-3 TRBV12-3/TRBV12-4 - TGTGCCAGCAGTCCCCAGGGGGCTGGAAACACCATATATTTT CASSPQGAGNTIYF
- TRBJ2-4 TRBV4-2 - TGTGCCAGCAGCCAAGATCTCAGCCCTGGTTCTGCGGCCAAAAACATTCAGTACTTC CASSQDLSPGSAAKNIQYF
TRBD2 TRBJ2-3 TRBV7-8 - TGTGCCAGCAGCTTCCTAGCGGGGGGCCCCACAGATACGCAGTATTTT CASSFLAGGPTDTQYF
- TRBJ2-5 TRBV29-1 few TGCAGCGTTCTTGGCGGAGGCCACTACAATGAGCAGTACTTC CSVLGGGHYNEQYF
- TRBJ2-3 TRBV2 - TGTGCCAGCAGTGAATGGGGGTTACGGGATACGCAGTATTTT CASSEWGLRDTQYF
- TRBJ2-5 TRBV15 - TGTGCCACCAGCAGAGGGTCGTCGGCCCAAGAGACCCAGTACTTC CATSRGSSAQETQYF
TRBD1 TRBJ1-1 TRBV20-1 - TGCAGTGCGACCGGATCACCGGGACAGGGGGCCGAGATAGCTTTCTTT CSATGSPGQGAEIAFF
TRBD2 TRBJ2-5 TRBV7-8 few TGTGCCAGCAGCTTAGGGCTAGCGGCATTACAAGAGACCCAGTACTTC CASSLGLAALQETQYF
- TRBJ2-7 TRBV4-1 once TGCGCCAGCAGCCCCCAGGAAAATTCCTACGAGCAGTACTTC CASSPQENSYEQYF
TRBD1 TRBJ2-2 TRBV3-1 - TGTGCCAGCAGCCTCCGGACAGGGGCGCTCGCGGGGGAGCTGTTTTTT CASSLRTGALAGELFF
TRBD2 TRBJ2-1 TRBV6-1 - TGTGCCAGCCAAGCGGGGGGCTACAATGAGCAGTTCTTC CASQAGGYNEQFF
TRBD1 TRBJ2-5 TRBV4-1 few TGCGCCAGCAGCGGTGGACAGGGGTTCATGGAGACCCAGTACTTC CASSGGQGFMETQYF
- TRBJ1-5 TRBV6-1 - TGTGCCAGCAGCCAAATACAGTATCAGCCCCAGCATTTT CASSQIQYQPQHF
- TRBJ2-7 TRBV18 few TGTGCCAGCTCACCACCAGGCAGGGGGAGGTACGAGCAGTACTTC CASSPPGRGRYEQYF
- TRBJ2-7 TRBV15 - TGTGCCACCAGCAGAGAGGGGCTCCGTAGTGAGCAGTACTTC CATSREGLRSEQYF
TRBD2 TRBJ2-1 TRBV7-2 few TGTGCCAGCAGCTTAGACCGTAGCGGGAGCAATGAGCAGTTCTTC CASSLDRSGSNEQFF
- TRBJ1-3 TRBV29-1 - TGCAGCGTTGAAGGGGGTATTGGAAACACCATATATTTT CSVEGGIGNTIYF
TRBD1 TRBJ2-7 TRBV27 few TGTGCCAGCAGTTTAATGGGACAGGGATCCTACGAGCAGTACTTC CASSLMGQGSYEQYF
- TRBJ1-2 TRBV9 - TGTGCCAGCAGCGTAGTAACAACCTGGGGCTACACCTTC CASSVVTTWGYTF
TRBD1 TRBJ2-2 TRBV9 few TGTGCCAGCAGCGCACACGGACAGGGAAGGGGAGCCGGGGAGCTGTTTTTT CASSAHGQGRGAGELFF
- TRBJ2-3 TRBV5-1 - TGCGCCAGCAGCTTGAGGGCGGGGAGGCCTCCAGATACGCAGTATTTT CASSLRAGRPPDTQYF
- TRBJ1-1 TRBV12-5 - TGTGCTAGTGGGTGGGGAGCAGGTTTGAGCACTGAAGCTTTCTTT CASGWGAGLSTEAFF
- TRBJ2-7 TRBV4-1 few TGCGCCAGCAGCCAGCCGGGGTTGTCTAGTATCGAGCAGTACTTC CASSQPGLSSIEQYF
TRBD1 TRBJ2-7 TRBV27 - TGTGCCAGCAGTTTTGACAGGGCCTCCTACGAGCAGTACTTC CASSFDRASYEQYF
- TRBJ2-3 TRBV18 - TGTGCCAGCTCACCAGTGGAGATCACAGATACGCAGTATTTT CASSPVEITDTQYF
TRBD1 TRBJ1-1 TRBV25-1 few TGTGCCAGCAAAAAAACAGGGGGCCGAACTGAAGCTTTCTTT CASKKTGGRTEAFF
TRBD1 TRBJ2-2 TRBV10-3 - TGTGCCATCAGTTCGGGACAGGGAGGGACCGGGGAGCTGTTTTTT CAISSGQGGTGELFF
- TRBJ1-2 TRBV6-1 - TGTGCCAGCAGTGAAGCGCTTCTCGGCGGAAACTATGGCTACACCTTC CASSEALLGGNYGYTF
- TRBJ1-6 TRBV5-6 - TGTGCCAGCAGCAACACCACGCGCTTCTCCTATAATTCACCCCTCCACTTT CASSNTTRFSYNSPLHF
- TRBJ2-4 TRBV9 - TGTGCCAGCAGCGTAGAGGCTGGGGAAGGGGACATTCAGTACTTC CASSVEAGEGDIQYF
TRBD1 TRBJ1-2 TRBV27 few TGTGCCAGCAGTCCGATACTCGGACAGGGACTGGGCTATGGCTACACCTTC CASSPILGQGLGYGYTF
- TRBJ2-7 TRBV7-8 few TGTGCCAGCAGCCCCGCTCTTTCCTACGAGCAGTACTTC CASSPALSYEQYF